This T cell receptor beta chain originates from a study of T cell responses to AZD1222 COVID-19 vaccine. The CDR3 is made up of 13 amino acids. J was trimmed by 6 bases and V by 8 bases; bases with no gene match: 7. CDR1 GTSNPN and CDR2 SVGIG come from the germline V gene (reference sequence). About this clone: Its antigen is as yet unknown.

Findings and limits, study-wide: After two AZD1222 doses, spike-specific TCR breadth and depth rose versus day 0. Repertoire collection took place solely once the T cell response had peaked.

The table came from immunoSEQ multiplex PCR; TCRdb's copy has only in-frame clones and leaves some out. The sample records some 120,000 clones, 89% being singletons. This clonotype was obtained from an adult in good health. The rearrangement links TRBV30 to TRBJ2-7; 13 bases are shared with TRBD2. Sequenced material: peripheral blood, taken on day 0 of AZD1222 vaccination. CDR3 in DNA: TGTGCCGGAAGGACTAGCGGGAGTAGCGAGCAGTACTTC. This codes for CAGRTSGSSEQYF.